The 16 T cell receptor beta chains in this list originate from one sample, sequenced in a study of T cell responses to AZD1222 COVID-19 vaccine. The data were produced by immunoSEQ multiplex PCR, yet TCRdb's version contains in-frame clones alone and is incomplete. The sample includes 100,000 to 150,000 clones, approximately 90% seen only once; the top ten take over 2.5%. The sample consisted of peripheral blood, taken 28 days after the second AZD1222 dose. All receptors come from an adult who received the AZD1222 COVID-19 vaccine.

The chain couples TRBV30 to TRBJ2-7, with D unclear. V lost 0 bases and J 3 bases, leaving 6 bases between the germline ends. CDR1 and CDR2 (germline): GTSNPN, SVGIG (reference sequence). The CDR3 is 12 residues long. In nucleotides, the CDR3 is TGTGCCTGGAGTGTACTTCACTACGAGCAGTACTTC. This gives the protein CAWSVLHYEQYF.

This clone was observed a single time. The V gene is TRBV7-9, the J gene TRBJ1-1, with a weak D call TRBD1 (6 bases). The CDR3 has 15 residues. Trimming took 8 bases from V and 2 from J, leaving 18 bases between them. Germline V gives CDR1 SEHNR, CDR2 FQNEAQ (reference sequence). The CDR3 spells CASHVGADTNTEAFF. In nucleotides, the CDR3 is TGTGCCAGCCATGTGGGGGCCGACACCAACACTGAAGCTTTCTTT.

This chain uses TRBV21-1 with TRBJ1-3; no check of the table's D call, TRBD1, against the DNA was made. TRBV21-1 is designated a pseudogene. The CDR3 is 20 amino acids. DNA for the CDR3: TGTGCCAGCAGCAAACAAACCGGGACAGGCCCAGGGGGCTCTGGAAACACCATATATTTT. Its protein product is CASSKQTGTGPGGSGNTIYF.

Concerning this clone: Additional DNA sequences in this sample encode the identical CDR3. The chain employs TRBV6-1 and TRBJ1-3; D remains unclear. Germline V gene lookup returns CDR1 MNHNS and CDR2 SASEGT. The CDR3 is 14 residues long. The germline V and J ends were trimmed by 3 bases and 0 bases, with 6 bases remaining between them. CDR3 residues: CASSEGSSGNTIYF. The CDR3 nucleotides are TGTGCCAGCAGTGAGGGCAGCTCTGGAAACACCATATATTTT.

The chain has TRBV6-5 and TRBJ1-1; maybe TRBD1 (5 bases). V lost 6 bases and J 1 base, leaving 9 bases between the germline ends. In germline, CDR1 is MNHEY, CDR2 SVGAGI. The CDR3 consists of 13 residues. The CDR3 protein is CASRAQGNTEAFF. CDR3 sequence (DNA): TGTGCCAGCAGGGCTCAGGGGAACACTGAAGCTTTCTTT.

The chain has TRBV30 and TRBJ2-1; 7 bases align to TRBD2. Germline V gives CDR1 GTSNPN, CDR2 SVGIG (reference sequence). The CDR3 contains 13 residues. V dropped 4 bases and J dropped 4; count of bases not matched to a gene: 4. CDR3 in amino acids: CAWKPGGYNEQFF. CDR3 sequence (DNA): TGTGCCTGGAAGCCGGGGGGTTACAATGAGCAGTTCTTC.

This clone came up once. This sequence joins TRBV27 and TRBJ2-7; weak D call: TRBD1 (6 bases). The CDR3 is 13 amino acids. Deletions cut 3 bases from V and 6 bases from J, with 12 bases between. Germline assignment: CDR1 MNHEY and CDR2 SMNVEV (reference sequence). The CDR3 DNA reads TGTGCCAGCAGTTTTCTGGGGGCGCGCGAGCAGTACTTC. Protein: CASSFLGAREQYF.

The V call is TRBV5-1, the J call TRBJ2-3, with 13 bases lining up with TRBD2. The CDR3 has 17 amino acids. Germline V gives CDR1 SGHRS, CDR2 YFSETQ. The junction had 8 bases not matched to a gene; V was cut back by 4 bases and J by 3 bases. CDR3 sequence reads: CASSASMTSGGTDTQYF. The CDR3, as DNA: TGCGCCAGCAGCGCGTCCATGACTAGCGGGGGGACAGATACGCAGTATTTT.

J is TRBJ1-6 and V is TRBV5-5; D possibly corresponds to TRBD1 (6 bases). V lost 0 bases and J lost 9, with 10 bases in between. The CDR3 has 14 residues. CDR1 is SGHKS, CDR2 YYEKEE, per germline (reference sequence). CDR3 in DNA: TGTGCCAGCAGCTTGGGGCAGGGGAGTTCACCCCTCCACTTT. Its translation is CASSLGQGSSPLHF. Full variable domain (outside the CDR3, taken from reference TRBV5-5 and TRBJ1-6): DAGVTQSPTHLIKTRGQQVTLRCSPISGHKSVSWYQQVLGQGPQFIFQYYEKEERGRGNFPDRFSARQFPNYSSELNVNALLLGDSALYLCASSLGQGSSPLHFGNGTRLTVT.

The rearrangement links TRBV18 to TRBJ1-2; perhaps TRBD1 as D (5 bases). This CDR3 spans 15 amino acids. The germline CDR1 and CDR2 sequences are KGHSH and LQKENI. V was pared by 2 bases and J by 2 bases, with 12 bases between. DNA for the CDR3: TGTGCCAGCTCACCAAGGGACCAAAACAACTATGGCTACACCTTC. This gives the protein CASSPRDQNNYGYTF.

This clone has just one count. This rearrangement joins TRBV18 to TRBJ2-7; D remains ambiguous. Germline CDR1 reads KGHSH; CDR2 reads LQKENI. V lost 3 bases and J 3 bases, leaving 6 bases between the germline ends. The CDR3 extends over 12 amino acids. Here the CDR3 DNA reads TGTGCCAGCTCACCGAGCCTCTACGAGCAGTACTTC. Encoded protein: CASSPSLYEQYF.

This chain connects TRBV6-5 to TRBJ2-7; D is unclear. Trimming took off 0 bases at V and 9 bases at J, with 21 bases between the two ends. The V gene's germline CDR1 is MNHEY and CDR2 SVGAGI. This CDR3 is built from 16 residues. The CDR3 is CASSYSDPSYGPGQYF. CDR3 DNA: TGTGCCAGCAGTTACTCGGACCCCTCCTACGGGCCGGGGCAGTACTTC.

V is TRBV10-1 and J is TRBJ1-1; D possibly corresponds to TRBD1 (6 bases). The V gene's germline CDR1 is WNHNN and CDR2 SYGVQD (reference sequence). This CDR3 is built from 12 residues. The CDR3 bases are TGCAAGAAGGGGGGGTGGAACACTGAAGCTTTCTTT. Amino acid sequence: CKKGGWNTEAFF.

In DNA form, the CDR3 reads TGTGCCAGCAGCCGGACTGACTCTGGAAACACCATATATTTT. This gives the protein CASSRTDSGNTIYF. The rearrangement links TRBV9 to TRBJ1-3, with D unclear. Trimming left V 4 bases short and J 0 bases short, with 8 bases between. Germline CDR1 SGDLS, CDR2 YYNGEE. The CDR3 totals 14 residues.

The chain has TRBV9 and TRBJ1-4, with 8 bases identical to TRBD1. The CDR3 has 15 residues. The ends lost 3 bases at V and 8 bases at J; junction bases unmatched: 9. Germline V gene sequence: CDR1 SGDLS, CDR2 YYNGEE. This chain's CDR3 is CASSADRGGGEKLFF. For the CDR3, the DNA is TGTGCCAGCAGCGCCGACAGGGGCGGAGGCGAAAAACTGTTTTTT.

The genes are TRBV11-2 and TRBJ2-1; D unresolved. CDR3 length equals 14 residues. Per the germline V gene, CDR1 is SGHAT and CDR2 is FQNNGV. Trimming stripped 0 bases from V and 4 bases from J, with 7 bases between. The CDR3 loop is CASSLERLYNEQFF. In DNA, the CDR3 is TGTGCCAGCAGCTTAGAGAGACTTTACAATGAGCAGTTCTTC.